These 19 T cell receptor beta chains share one sample of origin, sequenced in a study of breast tumors, draining lymph nodes, adjacent tissues. The lymph nodes were axillary draining lymph nodes from breast cancer patients. One entry per CDR3 protein results from TCRdb running MiXCR on the multiplex PCR reads. This sample has over 200,000 distinct CDR3 sequences, with under 35% found just once. The sample taken for sequencing was axillary lymph node tissue. These receptors were taken from a female donor with breast cancer. Some clones in this sample may be carry-over from other donors' samples.

This clonotype has at least ten counts. The junction shows a germline mismatch at one end, possibly a read error. CDR3: CASSVDSGVNEQSF. CDR3 nucleotides: TGTGCCAGCAGCGTAGATTCAGGGGTCAACGAGCAGTCCTTC. This chain connects TRBV9 to TRBJ2-7; possibly TRBD1 for D (6 bases). The CDR3 covers 14 residues. Germline CDR1 SGDLS, CDR2 YYNGEE.

There are many counts of this clonotype. This rearrangement joins TRBV5-1 to TRBJ2-1; 7 bases map to TRBD2. Trimming cost V 4 bases and J 7 bases; bases outside gene matches: 17. The CDR3 totals 17 residues. Per germline, CDR1 SGHRS and CDR2 YFSETQ. This chain's CDR3 is CASSPEGGTLGGNEQFF. CDR3 nucleotides: TGCGCCAGCAGCCCCGAGGGCGGGACTCTCGGGGGGAATGAGCAGTTCTTC.

Only a few counts were recorded for this clonotype. The rearrangement links TRBV9 to TRBJ2-1, with 10 nucleotides matching TRBD2. Germline V gene data show CDR1 as SGDLS and CDR2 as YYNGEE. J gave up 4 bases and V 0 bases, and 4 bases lay outside the gene matches. The length of the CDR3 is 16 residues. CDR3 protein: CASSVARTSGYNEQFF. The CDR3, as DNA: TGTGCCAGCAGCGTAGCCAGGACTAGCGGATACAATGAGCAGTTCTTC.

This clonotype occurred many times. V is TRBV11-2 and J is TRBJ2-7; D remains ambiguous. From germline, CDR1 is SGHAT and CDR2 FQNNGV. The V end lost 1 base, the J end lost 2 bases, and 6 bases lay between the germline ends. This CDR3 is built from 13 residues. CDR3 sequence: CASSLGNTYEQYF. Written as DNA, the CDR3 is TGTGCCAGCAGCTTAGGCAACACCTACGAGCAGTACTTC.

This clonotype was seen only a few times. The chain couples TRBV28 to TRBJ2-3; D possibly corresponds to TRBD2 (5 bases). This CDR3 contains 13 residues. Trimming pared 6 bases from V and 8 bases from J, leaving 15 bases between. The germline gives CDR1 MDHEN, CDR2 SYDVKM. The DNA for the CDR3 is TGTGCCAGCAGCTCCCTGAACGGAGGTACGCAGTATTTT. Translating it yields CASSSLNGGTQYF.

This clonotype has a handful of counts. The chain links TRBV7-6 to TRBJ1-1, with TRBD1 as a possible D gene (6 bases). The CDR3 covers 16 residues. CDR1 is SGHVS, CDR2 FNYEAQ, per germline. Trimming removed 5 bases from V and 1 base from J, with 17 bases in between. CDR3 sequence: CASSDRGGAKNTEAFF. CDR3 DNA: TGTGCCAGCAGCGACCGGGGGGGGGCCAAGAACACTGAAGCTTTCTTT.

This clonotype was observed many times. The chain combines TRBV20-1 with TRBJ2-5; D is unclear. This CDR3 is 11 amino acids long. The ends were cut back, 0 bases at V and 4 bases at J, with 3 bases in the middle. Germline V gene lookup returns CDR1 DFQATT and CDR2 SNEGSKA (reference sequence). The CDR3 spells CSARDRETQYF. CDR3 nucleotides: TGCAGTGCTAGAGATCGAGAGACCCAGTACTTC.

This clonotype has more than one count but fewer than ten. This chain uses TRBV28 with TRBJ1-2; TRBD1 matches 7 bases. Trimming removed 4 bases from V and 7 bases from J; junction bases left unmatched: 15. Germline V gene sequence: CDR1 MDHEN, CDR2 SYDVKM. The CDR3 totals 16 residues. This CDR3 reads CASSSGGGVIKGGYTF. The DNA for the CDR3 is TGTGCCAGCAGTTCGGGAGGGGGCGTAATTAAGGGTGGCTACACCTTC.

About this clonotype itself: This likely comes from a read error, as the CDR3 has no conserved phenylalanine or tryptophan at its end. Because the CDR3's place on the DNA is in doubt, the DNA is left out and the CDR3 is given as listed by TCRdb. The gene calls are TRBV7-9 and TRBJ2-6. Per the germline V gene, CDR1 is SEHNR and CDR2 is FQNEAQ (reference sequence). A total of 9 residues make up the CDR3, ends included. The CDR3 loop is CASSLAGAR.

This clonotype was counted ten times or more. V and J are TRBV4-3 and TRBJ1-6; tentatively, D is TRBD1 (6 bases). The V gene lost 4 bases and the J gene lost 14 bases, with 15 bases spanning the gap. Per germline, CDR1 LGHNA and CDR2 YSLEER. CDR3 size: 13 residues. The CDR3 sequence: CASSPGAGHTLHF. CDR3 coding DNA: TGCGCCAGCAGCCCAGGGGCTGGCCACACCCTCCACTTT.

This clonotype occurred once. The genes are TRBV19 and TRBJ1-5, with D possibly TRBD1 on 5 matching bases. This CDR3 comprises 13 residues. Trimming pared 5 bases from V and 7 bases from J, leaving 12 bases between. Germline V gene data show CDR1 as LNHDA and CDR2 as SQIVND (reference sequence). The CDR3 spells CASSRSGTQPQHF. The CDR3 nucleotides read TGTGCCAGTAGTCGCTCCGGGACGCAGCCCCAGCATTTT.

The chain carries TRBV5-5 and TRBJ1-6, with TRBD1 matching over 11 bases. There are 16 residues in the CDR3. The trim removed 0 bases at V and 8 bases at J, leaving 4 bases unmatched. The germline V gene has CDR1 SGHKS and CDR2 YYEKEE (reference sequence). The CDR3 loop reads CASSLAVGQGDSPLHF. The CDR3 nucleotides read TGTGCCAGCAGCTTGGCTGTGGGACAGGGGGATTCACCCCTCCACTTT.

Notes on this clonotype: This could be a read error, since a much larger clone is one nucleotide away. The chain joins TRBV6-5 to TRBJ2-7; D possibly corresponds to TRBD2 (5 bases). The CDR3 is 15 amino acids. Per germline, CDR1 MNHEY and CDR2 SVGAGI. CDR3 amino acids: CASSHSTGNTYEQYF. CDR3 DNA: TGTGCCAGCAGTCACTCAACCGGGAACACCTACGAGCAGTACTTC.

As to this clonotype: The junction departs from the called germline gene at one end, perhaps through a read error. This rearrangement joins TRBV5-1 to TRBJ2-6; the D is unclear. The CDR3 has 9 amino acids. The germline V gene has CDR1 SGHRS and CDR2 YFSETQ. CDR3 DNA sequence: TGTGCCAGCAGCTTACAACAGACTTTC. Translation gives CASSLQQTF.

This clonotype was seen at least ten times. The rearrangement links TRBV9 to TRBJ2-1, with TRBD2 matching over 8 bases. CDR1 is SGDLS and CDR2 is YYNGEE in the germline V gene. The CDR3 contains 13 residues. V lost 3 bases, J lost 8 bases, and 4 bases stayed unmatched. The CDR3 loop is CASSDGRDDEQFF. As DNA, the CDR3 is TGTGCCAGCAGCGACGGGAGGGACGATGAGCAGTTCTTC.

This clonotype has a count of ten or more. The gene calls are TRBV11-3 and TRBJ2-3; 10 bases are a match to TRBD2. Per the germline V gene, CDR1 is SGHNT and CDR2 is YENEEA. The CDR3 contains 15 residues. The V and J ends lost 5 bases and 6 bases, in that order; junction bases with no gene match: 8. CDR3 in amino acids: CASSPPSGSWDTQYF. The CDR3 DNA reads as TGTGCCAGCAGCCCCCCTAGCGGGAGTTGGGATACGCAGTATTTT.

The sample holds many counts of this clonotype. V gene TRBV6-2 or TRBV6-3 combines with J gene TRBJ2-5; D might be TRBD2 (6 bases). CDR3 length equals 15 residues. Germline loops: CDR1 MNHEY, CDR2 SVGEGT. Trimming stripped 8 bases from V and 8 bases from J, with 24 bases between. CDR3 residues: CASVSGSARGGTQYF. DNA of the CDR3: TGTGCCAGCGTTTCGGGCTCTGCGCGGGGAGGCACCCAGTACTTC.

This clonotype was observed a few times. This may stem from a read error, because a much larger clone lies one nucleotide away. This chain links TRBV20-1 with TRBJ2-5, with 10 bases aligning to TRBD2. V was clipped by 0 bases and J by 2 bases; unmatched bases: 6. Germline values: CDR1 DFQATT, CDR2 SNEGSKA (reference sequence). This CDR3 spans 16 amino acids. The CDR3 DNA reads as TGCAGTGCTAGAGATTTTCTAGCGGGGGCACAAGAGACCCAGTACTTC. Its protein is CSARDFLAGAQETQYF.

This clonotype was seen ten or more times. The chain has TRBV5-8 and TRBJ1-6, with D tentatively TRBD1 (5 bases). The germline V gene encodes CDR1 SGHTS and CDR2 YDEGEE. This CDR3 spans 15 amino acids. Trimming removed 6 bases at V and 0 bases at J, with 10 bases between. CDR3: CASTRDSSYNSPLHF. As DNA, the CDR3 is TGTGCCAGCACCAGGGATAGCTCCTATAATTCACCCCTCCACTTT.